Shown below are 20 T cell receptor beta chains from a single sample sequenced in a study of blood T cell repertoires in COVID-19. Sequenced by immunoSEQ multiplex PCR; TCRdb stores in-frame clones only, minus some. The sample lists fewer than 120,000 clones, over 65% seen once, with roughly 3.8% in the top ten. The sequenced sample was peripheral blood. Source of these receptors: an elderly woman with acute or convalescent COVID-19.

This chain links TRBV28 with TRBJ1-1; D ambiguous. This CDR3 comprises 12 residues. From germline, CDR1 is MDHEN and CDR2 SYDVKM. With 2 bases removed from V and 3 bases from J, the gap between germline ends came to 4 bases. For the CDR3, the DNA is TGTGCCAGCAGTTTACGGGACACTGAAGCTTTCTTT. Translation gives CASSLRDTEAFF.

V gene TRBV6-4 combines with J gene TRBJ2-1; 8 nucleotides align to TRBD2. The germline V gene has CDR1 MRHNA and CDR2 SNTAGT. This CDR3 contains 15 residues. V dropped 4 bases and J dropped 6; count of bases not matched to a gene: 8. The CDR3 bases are TGTGCCAGCAGTGGATCCGGGGGGGCGGTCAATGAGCAGTTCTTC. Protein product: CASSGSGGAVNEQFF.

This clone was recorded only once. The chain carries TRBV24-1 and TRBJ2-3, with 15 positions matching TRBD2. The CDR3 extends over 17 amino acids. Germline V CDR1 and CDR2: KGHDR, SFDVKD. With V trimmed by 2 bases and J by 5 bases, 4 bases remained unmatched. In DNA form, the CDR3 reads TGTGCCACCAGTGATTCGGGACTAGCGGGAGGCTTAGATACGCAGTATTTT. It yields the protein CATSDSGLAGGLDTQYF.

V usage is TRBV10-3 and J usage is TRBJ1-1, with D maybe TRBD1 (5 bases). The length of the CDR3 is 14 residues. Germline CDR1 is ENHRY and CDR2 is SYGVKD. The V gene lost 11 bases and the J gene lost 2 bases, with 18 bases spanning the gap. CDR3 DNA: TGTGCCGCACAGGAGTTCCTTGGAAACACTGAAGCTTTCTTT. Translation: CAAQEFLGNTEAFF.

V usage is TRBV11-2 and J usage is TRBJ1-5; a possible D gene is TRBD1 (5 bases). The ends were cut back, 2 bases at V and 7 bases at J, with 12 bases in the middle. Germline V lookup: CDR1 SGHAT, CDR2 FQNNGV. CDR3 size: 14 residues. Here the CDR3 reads CASSLPGSGQPQHF. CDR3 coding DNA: TGTGCCAGCAGCTTACCAGGGTCCGGGCAGCCCCAGCATTTT.

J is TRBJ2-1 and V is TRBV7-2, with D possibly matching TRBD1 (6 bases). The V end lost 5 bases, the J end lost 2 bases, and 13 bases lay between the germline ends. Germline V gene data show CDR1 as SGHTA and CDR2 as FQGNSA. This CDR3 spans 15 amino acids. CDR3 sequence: CASSAEQGPYNEQFF. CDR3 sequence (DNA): TGTGCCAGCAGCGCCGAGCAGGGGCCCTACAATGAGCAGTTCTTC. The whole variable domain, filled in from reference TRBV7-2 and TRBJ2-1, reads GAGVSQSPSNKVTEKGKDVELRCDPISGHTALYWYRQSLGQGLEFLIYFQGNSAPDKSGLPSDRFSAERTGGSVSTLTIQRTQQEDSAVYLCASSAEQGPYNEQFFGPGTRLTVL.

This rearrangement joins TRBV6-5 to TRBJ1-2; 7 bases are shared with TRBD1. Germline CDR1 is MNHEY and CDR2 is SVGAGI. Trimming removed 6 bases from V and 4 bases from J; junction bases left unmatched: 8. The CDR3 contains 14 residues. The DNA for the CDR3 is TGTGCCAGCAGCCGACGGACAGGAGTCTATGGCTACACCTTC. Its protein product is CASSRRTGVYGYTF.

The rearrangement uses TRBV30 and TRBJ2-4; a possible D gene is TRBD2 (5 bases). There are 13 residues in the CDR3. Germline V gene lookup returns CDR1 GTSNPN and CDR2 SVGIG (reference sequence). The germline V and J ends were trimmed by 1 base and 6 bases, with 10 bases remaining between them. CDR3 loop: CAWSAGELNIQYF. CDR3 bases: TGTGCCTGGAGTGCCGGGGAGTTAAACATTCAGTACTTC. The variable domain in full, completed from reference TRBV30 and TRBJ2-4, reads SQTIHQWPATLVQPVGSPLSLECTVEGTSNPNLYWYRQAAGRGLQLLFYSVGIGQISSEVPQNLSASRPQDRQFILSSKKLLLSDSGFYLCAWSAGELNIQYFGAGTRLSVL.

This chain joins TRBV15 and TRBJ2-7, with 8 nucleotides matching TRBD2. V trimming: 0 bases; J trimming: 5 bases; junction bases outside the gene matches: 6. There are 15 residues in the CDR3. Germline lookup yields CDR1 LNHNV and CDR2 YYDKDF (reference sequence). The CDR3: CATSREGTSLDEQYF. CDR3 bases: TGTGCCACCAGCAGAGAAGGGACTAGTCTTGACGAGCAGTACTTC.

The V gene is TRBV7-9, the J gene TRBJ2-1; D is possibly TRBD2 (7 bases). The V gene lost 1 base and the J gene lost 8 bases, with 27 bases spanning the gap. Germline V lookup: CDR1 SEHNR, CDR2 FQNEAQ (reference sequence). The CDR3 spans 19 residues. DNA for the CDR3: TGTGCCAGCAGCTTAGTCCCAATGGGGGGGCCGTTTTTAGTGGATGAGCAGTTCTTC. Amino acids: CASSLVPMGGPFLVDEQFF.

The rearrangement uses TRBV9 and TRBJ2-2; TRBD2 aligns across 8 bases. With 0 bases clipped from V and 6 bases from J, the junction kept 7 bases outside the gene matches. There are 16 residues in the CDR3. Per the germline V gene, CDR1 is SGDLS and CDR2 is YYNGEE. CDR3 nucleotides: TGTGCCAGCAGCGTAGTTAAAGCGGGAGTAGCCGGGGAGCTGTTTTTT. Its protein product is CASSVVKAGVAGELFF.

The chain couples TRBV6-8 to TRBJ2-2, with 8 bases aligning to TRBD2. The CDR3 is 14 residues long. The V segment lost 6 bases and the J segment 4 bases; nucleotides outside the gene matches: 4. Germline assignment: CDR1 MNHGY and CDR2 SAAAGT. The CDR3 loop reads CASRSGTSTGELFF. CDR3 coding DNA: TGTGCCAGCAGGTCCGGGACTAGCACCGGGGAGCTGTTTTTT.

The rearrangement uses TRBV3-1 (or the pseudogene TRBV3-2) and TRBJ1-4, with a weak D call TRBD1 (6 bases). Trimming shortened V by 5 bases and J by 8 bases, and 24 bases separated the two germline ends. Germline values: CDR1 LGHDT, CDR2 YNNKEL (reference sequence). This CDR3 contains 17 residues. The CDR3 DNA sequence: TGTGCCAGCAGCTATTCGTGGAGGTGGGGGGGCGACGAAAAACTGTTTTTT. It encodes CASSYSWRWGGDEKLFF.

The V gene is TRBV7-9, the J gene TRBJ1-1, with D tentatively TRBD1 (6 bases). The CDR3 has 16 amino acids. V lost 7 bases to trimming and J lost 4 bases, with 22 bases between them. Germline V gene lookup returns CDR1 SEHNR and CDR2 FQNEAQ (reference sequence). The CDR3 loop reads CASTYSGGAWATEAFF. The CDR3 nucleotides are TGTGCCAGCACCTACTCGGGGGGGGCCTGGGCCACTGAAGCTTTCTTT.

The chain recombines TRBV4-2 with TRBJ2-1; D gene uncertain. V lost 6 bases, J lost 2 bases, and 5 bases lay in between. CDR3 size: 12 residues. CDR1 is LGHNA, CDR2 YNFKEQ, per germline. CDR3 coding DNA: TGTGCCAGCAGTTCAGCCTACAATGAGCAGTTCTTC. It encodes CASSSAYNEQFF.

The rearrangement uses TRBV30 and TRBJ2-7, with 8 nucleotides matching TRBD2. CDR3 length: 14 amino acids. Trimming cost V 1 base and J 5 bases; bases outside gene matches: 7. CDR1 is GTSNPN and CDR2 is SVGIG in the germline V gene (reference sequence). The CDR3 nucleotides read TGTGCCTGGAGTGCATTAGCGGGGTCTCACGAGCAGTACTTC. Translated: CAWSALAGSHEQYF.

The CDR3 is CASSLYLGGLAGGETQYF. CDR3 coding DNA: TGTGCCAGCAGCTTATATTTAGGCGGGCTAGCGGGAGGAGAGACCCAGTACTTC. V gene TRBV11-2 combines with J gene TRBJ2-5; the match to TRBD2 covers 11 bases. This CDR3 is 18 amino acids long. Germline V gene lookup returns CDR1 SGHAT and CDR2 FQNNGV. With V trimmed by 2 bases and J by 4 bases, 12 bases remained unmatched.

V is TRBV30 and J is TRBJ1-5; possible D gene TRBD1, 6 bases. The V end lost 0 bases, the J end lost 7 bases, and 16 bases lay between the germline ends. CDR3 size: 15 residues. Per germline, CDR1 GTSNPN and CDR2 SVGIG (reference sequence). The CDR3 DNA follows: TGTGCCTGGAGTGTTAGGGGGGGCTCGGTGCAGCCCCAGCATTTT. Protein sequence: CAWSVRGGSVQPQHF.

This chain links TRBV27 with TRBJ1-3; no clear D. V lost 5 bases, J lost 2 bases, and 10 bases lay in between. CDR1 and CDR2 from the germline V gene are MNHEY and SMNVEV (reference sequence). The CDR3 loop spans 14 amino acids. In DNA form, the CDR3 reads TGTGCCAGCAGTACCGCGGGGACTGGAAACACCATATATTTT. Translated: CASSTAGTGNTIYF.

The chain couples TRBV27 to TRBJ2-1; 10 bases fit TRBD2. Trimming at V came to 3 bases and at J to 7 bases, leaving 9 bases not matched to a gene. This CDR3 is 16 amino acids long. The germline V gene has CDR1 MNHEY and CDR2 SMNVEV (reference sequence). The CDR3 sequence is CASSLSGTSVLNEQFF. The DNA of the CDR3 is TGTGCCAGCAGTTTGTCCGGGACTAGCGTGTTAAATGAGCAGTTCTTC.